This T cell receptor beta chain was documented in a study of vaccination and CD4 T cells after COVID-19. Study details: A positive SARS-CoV-2 nasal swab PCR result was recorded for each convalescent patient; about 9 were mild and one severe. Three convalescent patients gave samples at day 14 post-vaccination, and they were sampled again at days 161 to 241 post-vaccination. General observations from the study: In convalescent patients, a median roughly 87% of post-vaccine SARS-CoV-2-reactive clones appeared only after vaccination. Spike mono-reactivity was found in 304 of 307 vaccine-specific clones from convalescent patients.

As for this clonotype: Its antigen is not known.

Time point reported: late sampling 161 to 241 days after vaccination in a few convalescent patients. TCRdb independently ran MiXCR on the PCR reads; one entry per CDR3 protein. This sample has 35,000 to 45,000 distinct CDR3 sequences; around 33% occur once, and the top ten carry approximately 6.3%. Germline CDR1 KGHDR, CDR2 SFDVKD. The CDR3 has 18 amino acids. V lost 2 bases to trimming and J lost 3 bases; unmatched junction nucleotides: 6. Material: CD4+ T cells from blood, obtained about 7 months after SARS-CoV-2 vaccination. This clonotype originated in a human donor who had recovered from COVID-19. This rearrangement joins TRBV24-1 to TRBJ2-1; 13 nucleotides match TRBD2. The CDR3 sequence: CATSDSGTSGNRYNEQFF. The CDR3 DNA follows: TGTGCCACCAGTGATTCGGGGACTAGCGGGAACCGCTACAATGAGCAGTTCTTC.